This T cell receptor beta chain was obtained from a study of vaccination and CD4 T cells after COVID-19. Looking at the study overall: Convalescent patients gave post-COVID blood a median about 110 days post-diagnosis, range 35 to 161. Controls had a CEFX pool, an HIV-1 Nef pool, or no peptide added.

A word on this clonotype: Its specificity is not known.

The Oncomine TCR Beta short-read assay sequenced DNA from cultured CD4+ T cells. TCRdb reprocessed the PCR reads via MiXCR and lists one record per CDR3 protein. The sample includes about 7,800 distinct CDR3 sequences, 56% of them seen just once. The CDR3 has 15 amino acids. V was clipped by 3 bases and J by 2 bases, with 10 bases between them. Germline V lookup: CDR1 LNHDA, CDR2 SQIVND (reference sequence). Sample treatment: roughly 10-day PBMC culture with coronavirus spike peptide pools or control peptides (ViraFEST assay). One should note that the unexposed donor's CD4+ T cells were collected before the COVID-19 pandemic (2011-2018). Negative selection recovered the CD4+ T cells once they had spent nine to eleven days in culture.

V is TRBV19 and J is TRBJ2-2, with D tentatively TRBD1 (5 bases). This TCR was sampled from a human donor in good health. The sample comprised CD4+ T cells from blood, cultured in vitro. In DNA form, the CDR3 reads TGTGCCAGTAGTATTCAGGGAACAAACACCGGGGAGCTGTTTTTT. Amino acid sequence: CASSIQGTNTGELFF.